Listed here are 18 T cell receptor beta chains from one sample, sequenced in a study of T cell repertoires in cytomegalovirus infection. Antigens for these TCRs are unknown. TCRdb analysed the reads with MiXCR anew, one entry per CDR3 protein. Seen here are some 350,000 distinct CDR3 sequences, roughly 36% observed once, and the top ten hold approximately 13%. Source: cultured PBMCs, taken from culture after CMV antigen stimulation. Receptors originate from a human donor in good health (CMV status not recorded). Some clones in this sample may be carry-over from other donors' samples.

This clonotype has only a few counts. The CDR3 is CASSVGLAGWEVRADTQYF. The DNA of the CDR3 is TGTGCCAGCAGCGTGGGACTAGCGGGATGGGAGGTGAGGGCAGATACGCAGTATTTT. This chain uses TRBV9 with TRBJ2-3; 13 nucleotides line up with TRBD2. The CDR3 has 19 residues. Trimming cost V 2 bases and J 4 bases; bases outside gene matches: 13. The germline V gene encodes CDR1 SGDLS and CDR2 YYNGEE.

CDR3 nucleotide sequence: TGTGCCAGCAGCTTGCCGGGACTAGCGGGCAACAATGAGCAGTTCTTC. It specifies CASSLPGLAGNNEQFF. The gene calls are TRBV11-2 and TRBJ2-1; the match to TRBD2 covers 12 bases. The trim removed 3 bases at V and 5 bases at J, leaving 5 bases unmatched. CDR1 SGHAT and CDR2 FQNNGV come from the germline V gene. This CDR3 has 16 amino acids.

This clonotype was seen only a few times. This chain uses TRBV7-2 with TRBJ1-2, with TRBD1 as a possible D gene (5 bases). This CDR3 comprises 16 residues. The V end was cut by 5 bases, the J end by 8 bases, with 24 bases between. Germline V lookup: CDR1 SGHTA, CDR2 FQGNSA. Written as DNA, the CDR3 is TGTGCCAGCAGCCCCATGGGGGGGGGAAGGTTCGAAGGCTACACCTTC. This translates into CASSPMGGGRFEGYTF.

In this sample, this clonotype turned up a few times. The rearrangement uses TRBV11-2 and TRBJ2-7, with D possibly being TRBD1 (6 bases). With 5 bases removed from V and 2 bases from J, the gap between germline ends came to 10 bases. The CDR3 spans 13 residues. Germline assignment: CDR1 SGHAT and CDR2 FQNNGV. CDR3 DNA sequence: TGTGCCAGCAGCCCAGGACAGCCCTACGAGCAGTACGTC. Encoded protein: CASSPGQPYEQYV.

The genes are TRBV6-2 or TRBV6-3 and TRBJ2-1; D perhaps matches TRBD2 (6 bases). Germline values: CDR1 MNHEY, CDR2 SVGEGT. V was trimmed by 0 bases and J by 1 base, leaving 13 bases between them. The CDR3 is made up of 17 amino acids. The CDR3 is CASSYSIRESSYNEQFF. The CDR3 DNA reads as TGTGCCAGCAGTTACTCGATCCGGGAGTCTTCCTACAATGAGCAGTTCTTC.

This clonotype has only a few counts. The rearrangement joins TRBV7-6 to TRBJ2-1; 7 bases align to TRBD2. From germline, CDR1 is SGHVS and CDR2 FNYEAQ. The CDR3 is 17 amino acids. After removal of 5 bases from V and 4 bases from J, the junction contained 14 bases not matched to a gene. The DNA for the CDR3 is TGTGCCAGCAGCGCGAGACGGGGGGTTGGTCTGTACAATGAGCAGTTCTTC. Residues: CASSARRGVGLYNEQFF.

The J gene is TRBJ1-6, the V gene TRBV7-8; D uncertain. Germline-derived CDR1 and CDR2 are SGHVS and FQNEAQ. CDR3 length equals 16 residues. V was cut by 3 bases and J by 7 bases, with 16 bases left in between. The CDR3 DNA sequence: TGTGCCAGCAGCTTGTCTTACTCAGCTAGCAATTCACCCCTCCACTTT. It encodes CASSLSYSASNSPLHF.

This clonotype was detected a few times. The rearrangement joins TRBV6-2 or TRBV6-3 to TRBJ2-7, with D possibly TRBD1 on 5 matching bases. The CDR3 is made up of 15 amino acids. Per germline, CDR1 MNHEY and CDR2 SVGEGT. The V gene lost 6 bases and the J gene lost 2 bases, with 17 bases spanning the gap. The CDR3 reads CASRYTTDPTYEQYF. The CDR3 coding sequence is TGTGCCAGCAGGTACACGACAGACCCTACCTACGAGCAGTACTTC.

This clonotype was seen a handful of times. The chain is built from TRBV12-3 or TRBV12-4 and TRBJ2-1, with TRBD1 matching 8 bases. The CDR3 length is 15 residues. Trimming cost V 4 bases and J 5 bases; bases outside gene matches: 7. The CDR3 sequence is CASSSGTGSDNEQFF. The CDR3 DNA sequence: TGTGCCAGCAGTTCCGGGACAGGATCCGACAATGAGCAGTTCTTC.

This clonotype was counted a few times. This chain uses TRBV12-3 or TRBV12-4 with TRBJ2-6; maybe TRBD1 (6 bases). The CDR3 has 19 amino acids. The V gene lost 3 bases and the J gene lost 0 bases, with 18 bases spanning the gap. In DNA form, the CDR3 reads TGTGCCAGCAGTTTCCCGGGACACTATACCCTCTCTGGGGCCAACGTCCTGACTTTC. It encodes CASSFPGHYTLSGANVLTF.

V and J are TRBV14 and TRBJ2-2; TRBD2 agrees at 13 bases. The trim removed 2 bases at V and 4 bases at J, leaving 1 base unmatched. CDR3 length equals 16 residues. Per germline, CDR1 SGHDN and CDR2 FVKESK. CDR3 protein: CASSQWTSGSTGELFF. The CDR3 DNA follows: TGTGCCAGCAGCCAATGGACTAGCGGGAGCACCGGGGAGCTGTTTTTT. The full variable domain, its missing parts supplied by reference TRBV14 and TRBJ2-2, is EAGVTQFPSHSVIEKGQTVTLRCDPISGHDNLYWYRRVMGKEIKFLLHFVKESKQDESGMPNNRFLAERTGGTYSTLKVQPAELEDSGVYFCASSQWTSGSTGELFFGEGSRLTVL.

The chain joins TRBV27 to TRBJ2-7; 10 bases map to TRBD2. The CDR3 covers 16 residues. Germline trimming cut 4 bases from V and 0 bases from J; bases unmatched to any gene: 6. The germline CDR1 and CDR2 sequences are MNHEY and SMNVEV (reference sequence). CDR3 nucleotides: TGTGCCAGCAGTTCCCTACTAGCGGGGAACTCCTACGAGCAGTACTTC. Amino acids: CASSSLLAGNSYEQYF.

The rearrangement links TRBV7-3 to TRBJ2-7; either TRBD1 or TRBD2 may fit D (5 bases each). The CDR3 is made up of 16 amino acids. Germline V gene lookup returns CDR1 SGHTA and CDR2 FQGTGA. V lost 5 bases to trimming and J lost 2 bases, with 19 bases between them. CDR3 in DNA: TGTGCCAGCAGCCCCCAGGGCGGGCTAACGACCTACGAGCAGTACTTC. Its protein product is CASSPQGGLTTYEQYF. Together with reference TRBV7-3 and TRBJ2-7, the CDR3 gives the full variable domain: GAGVSQTPSNKVTEKGKYVELRCDPISGHTALYWYRQSLGQGPEFLIYFQGTGAADDSGLPNDRFFAVRPEGSVSTLKIQRTERGDSAVYLCASSPQGGLTTYEQYFGPGTRLTVT.

The chain combines TRBV12-3 or TRBV12-4 with TRBJ2-3; D ambiguous. V shed 4 bases and J shed 3 bases, with 11 bases lying between them. The CDR3 runs 14 residues. CDR3 loop: CASSSYSLTDTQYF. Written as DNA, the CDR3 is TGTGCCAGCAGTTCCTACAGCTTAACAGATACGCAGTATTTT.

This chain uses TRBV5-1 with TRBJ2-7; D is unclear. This CDR3 has 13 amino acids. Germline V gene data show CDR1 as SGHRS and CDR2 as YFSETQ. With 2 bases removed from V and 4 bases from J, the gap between germline ends came to 10 bases. The CDR3 DNA is TGCGCCAGCAGCTTAGCAATGGGATACGAGCAGTACGTC. It codes for CASSLAMGYEQYV.

The chain links TRBV7-9 to TRBJ2-7, with 7 bases aligning to TRBD1. The CDR3 loop spans 14 amino acids. V gave up 5 bases and J gave up 3 bases; unmatched junction bases: 7. CDR1 is SEHNR, CDR2 FQNEAQ, per germline (reference sequence). The CDR3 DNA sequence: TGTGCCAGCAGCCCACAGGGGCAAAGCTACGAGCAGTACTTC. Its translation: CASSPQGQSYEQYF.

This chain uses TRBV6-6 with TRBJ1-4; D remains unclear. The CDR3 covers 13 residues. Trimming cost V 2 bases and J 8 bases, with 9 bases left between them. CDR1 and CDR2 (germline): MNHNY, SVGAGI (reference sequence). The CDR3 loop reads CASSYVSNEKLFF. The DNA of the CDR3 is TGTGCCAGCAGTTACGTCAGCAACGAAAAACTGTTTTTT.

This chain uses TRBV4-1 with TRBJ1-2; D not resolved. Germline CDR1 MGHRA, CDR2 YSYEKL. Trimming took off 1 base at V and 5 bases at J, with 14 bases between the two ends. CDR3 length: 15 residues. The CDR3 DNA is TGCGCCAGCAGCCAAGCCGGTGTTGGCTGGTATGGCTACACCTTC. Encoded protein: CASSQAGVGWYGYTF.